One and the same sample provided the 9 T cell receptor beta chains below, sequenced in a study of immune evolution from preneoplasia to lung adenocarcinoma. Profiling relied on immunoSEQ multiplex PCR, and the TCRdb table lists in-frame clones only, not all of them. The table shows about 6,300 clones, with around 69% occurring only once. Sequenced sample: FFPE minimally invasive lung adenocarcinoma tissue. All receptors come from a person aged 70 to 85 with lung adenocarcinoma.

This clone was found once. The chain carries TRBV7-2 and TRBJ2-3; maybe TRBD2 (6 bases). V lost 5 bases and J 8 bases, leaving 20 bases between the germline ends. CDR3 length equals 15 residues. In germline, CDR1 is SGHTA, CDR2 FQGNSA. The CDR3 here is CASSSPEGGIVTQYF. The CDR3 coding sequence is TGTGCCAGCAGCAGTCCCGAAGGCGGGATTGTTACGCAGTATTTT.

This clone has a handful of counts. The chain links TRBV4-1 to TRBJ2-5; tentative D call: TRBD2 (6 bases). Germline lookup yields CDR1 MGHRA and CDR2 YSYEKL. The length of the CDR3 is 15 residues. Trimming removed 0 bases at V and 2 bases at J, with 10 bases between. The CDR3 is CASSQDEGRQETQYF. CDR3 DNA sequence: TGCGCCAGCAGCCAAGACGAGGGGAGGCAAGAGACCCAGTACTTC.

The chain recombines TRBV29-1 with TRBJ2-7; possible D gene TRBD2, 6 bases. Germline V lookup: CDR1 SQVTM, CDR2 ANQGSEA. The CDR3 consists of 14 residues. V dropped 3 bases and J dropped 2 bases, with 14 bases sitting between them. DNA for the CDR3: TGCAGCGTTGATATTAGCGGTTCTCCCTACGAGCAGTACTTC. It yields the protein CSVDISGSPYEQYF.

This rearrangement joins TRBV11-2 to TRBJ2-1, with a possible D match to TRBD2 (6 bases). The CDR3 is 12 residues long. Between the trimmed V and J ends, which lost 5 bases and 8 bases, there was a span of 10 bases. Germline V gene sequence: CDR1 SGHAT, CDR2 FQNNGV. The CDR3 is CASSIWGDEQFF. CDR3 coding DNA: TGTGCCAGCAGCATATGGGGGGATGAGCAGTTCTTC.

The chain uses TRBV15 and TRBJ2-5; 10 bases match TRBD2. J lost 4 bases, V lost 9 bases, and 2 bases had no gene match. Germline CDR1 LNHNV, CDR2 YYDKDF (reference sequence). The CDR3 spans 12 residues. The CDR3 here is CATRLAGETQYF. Here the CDR3 DNA reads TGTGCCACTCGACTAGCGGGAGAGACCCAGTACTTC. The full variable domain, in which reference TRBV15 and TRBJ2-5 provide the parts outside the CDR3, is DAMVIQNPRYQVTQFGKPVTLSCSQTLNHNVMYWYQQKSSQAPKLLFHYYDKDFNNEADTPDNFQSRRPNTSFCFLDIRSPGLGDTAMYLCATRLAGETQYFGPGTRLLVL.

The rearrangement joins TRBV30 to TRBJ2-7, with TRBD2 as a possible D gene (7 bases). The CDR3 loop spans 14 amino acids. Germline values: CDR1 GTSNPN, CDR2 SVGIG (reference sequence). The V end was cut by 0 bases, the J end by 0 bases, with 9 bases between. The DNA for the CDR3 is TGTGCCTGGAGTGTAAGGGGGGGCTCCTACGAGCAGTACTTC. Residues: CAWSVRGGSYEQYF. The full variable domain, its missing parts supplied by reference TRBV30 and TRBJ2-7, is SQTIHQWPATLVQPVGSPLSLECTVEGTSNPNLYWYRQAAGRGLQLLFYSVGIGQISSEVPQNLSASRPQDRQFILSSKKLLLSDSGFYLCAWSVRGGSYEQYFGPGTRLTVT.

The V and J genes are TRBV20-1 and TRBJ1-1; D gene uncertain. CDR1 and CDR2 (germline): DFQATT, SNEGSKA (reference sequence). The CDR3 has 11 amino acids. V lost 4 bases, J lost 7 bases, and 10 bases lay in between. Written as DNA, the CDR3 is TGCAGTGCTAACGGGAATCATGAAGCTTTCTTT. It yields the protein CSANGNHEAFF.

This chain joins TRBV29-1 and TRBJ1-6; TRBD1 matches 10 bases. Per the germline V gene, CDR1 is SQVTM and CDR2 is ANQGSEA. Germline trimming cut 5 bases from V and 7 bases from J; bases unmatched to any gene: 2. This CDR3 region has 13 residues. CDR3 in amino acids: CSVWTGGNSPLHF. The CDR3 coding sequence is TGCAGCGTTTGGACAGGGGGGAATTCACCCCTCCACTTT.

V gene TRBV5-1 combines with J gene TRBJ1-5, with D possibly matching TRBD1 (5 bases). V was pared by 1 base and J by 2 bases, with 7 bases between. The CDR3 is 14 amino acids. From germline, CDR1 is SGHRS and CDR2 YFSETQ. CDR3 coding DNA: TGCGCCAGCAGCTTGACGGGGGGCAATCAGCCCCAGCATTTT. Its translation is CASSLTGGNQPQHF.